A single T cell receptor (beta chain) is shown here with its context. The antigen is unknown. The CDR3 loop spans 16 amino acids. The germline V gene has CDR1 SGHDT and CDR2 YYEEEE. The ends lost 0 bases at V and 1 base at J; junction bases unmatched: 1. This entry is derived from a study of CD8 T cells in ankylosing spondylitis. As the method for making TCR beta libraries, quantitative 5'-RACE with molecular barcodes was used. MiXCR, applied by TCRdb to the 5' RACE reads, yields one record per CDR3 protein. The sample lists about 390,000 distinct CDR3 sequences, 20% to 25% seen once, with approximately 15% in the top ten. Overall study results and limits: The authors found the disease-linked clones to be CD8+ and relatively rare in peripheral blood. Prior work had noted some motif variants in reactive arthritis blood and synovial fluid. Matched ankylosing spondylitis synovial fluid reportedly showed significant enrichment of disease-linked clones. Blood of patients with ankylosing spondylitis appeared to be characterized by a TCR beta motif of eight highly homologous variants.

The chain couples TRBV5-6 to TRBJ2-6, with TRBD1 matching over 7 bases. The sample was blood, either unsorted or a sorted T cell fraction (not recorded which). The clonotype was recovered from a male donor with ankylosing spondylitis. The chain's CDR3 is CASSLETGSGANVLTF. The CDR3 DNA reads as TGTGCCAGCAGCTTGGAGACAGGGTCTGGGGCCAACGTCCTGACTTTC.